This T cell receptor beta chain comes out of a study of metastatic and nonmetastatic thyroid tumors. Overall study context: Repertoires of blood and of tissue (tumor or nodule) from malignant and benign thyroid patients were compared.

Study-wide points: Patients with malignant thyroid tumors reportedly had significantly higher TCR beta diversity than those with benign nodules, in blood and tumor.

Per the original data handling: Differences in CDR3 between clinicopathological groups were drawn on to build a classifier intended to discriminate distant-metastatic papillary thyroid cancer patients. TCRdb called clones again from the PCR reads with MiXCR. TCRdb's processing, not the study's, gives the V and J calls here. The table lists about 42,000 clones, 9.5% to 13% of them singletons. CDR3 length equals 14 residues. The junction had 11 bases not matched to a gene; V was cut back by 8 bases and J by 8 bases. CDR1 is LNHDA, CDR2 SQIVND, per germline (reference sequence). Not a single patient had been given any form of treatment at any point before undergoing thyroid surgery. The table lists this clone with many counts. Its antigen is unidentified.

This TCR derives from a male donor with papillary thyroid cancer or a benign thyroid nodule (not recorded which). Some clones in this sample may be carry-over from other donors' samples. This rearrangement joins TRBV19 to TRBJ1-2, with 10 positions matching TRBD1. Specimen: blood. As DNA, the CDR3 is TGTGCCAGTGGCCCGGGACAGGGGTCTTTGGGCTACACCTTC. Protein sequence: CASGPGQGSLGYTF. Filled out from reference TRBV19 and TRBJ1-2, the complete variable domain reads DGGITQSPKYLFRKEGQNVTLSCEQNLNHDAMYWYRQDPGQGLRLIYYSQIVNDFQKGDIAEGYSVSREKKESFPLTVTSAQKNPTAFYLCASGPGQGSLGYTFGSGTRLTVV.